This T cell receptor beta chain was sequenced during a study of cytomegalovirus exposure and HLA in healthy donors. Study-level points and caveats: The study designated about 160 TCR beta chains cytomegalovirus-associated. A later analysis by the authors found several of the most significant clusters apparently linked to common viral pathogens.

The primer mix had 60 Vbeta and 13 Jbeta primers. Sequencing used immunoSEQ multiplex PCR; TCRdb keeps in-frame clones, though not all of them. The repertoire holds some 170,000 clones, with 65% to 80% as singletons. This clone was detected a few times. Its antigen remains unknown. Trimming stripped 10 bases from V and 1 base from J, with 10 bases between. The CDR3 length is 12 residues. CDR1 is MNHEY and CDR2 is SVGAGI in the germline V gene. V is TRBV6-5 and J is TRBJ1-1; D is possibly TRBD1 (5 bases). Sequenced material: PBMCs. The sequence was obtained from a woman in her forties or fifties in good health and CMV-seropositive. CDR3 protein: CATQGRNTEAFF. The CDR3, as DNA: TGTGCCACTCAGGGCCGGAACACTGAAGCTTTCTTT.